The 8 T cell receptor beta chains below all came from one sample that was sequenced in a study of blood T cell repertoires in COVID-19. Produced via immunoSEQ multiplex PCR; TCRdb's table is partial and in-frame only. The data contain around 80,000 clones, 80% to 90% of them seen just once; the ten biggest clones take up approximately 5%. Sequencing was performed on peripheral blood. The source is a woman aged 80 or over with acute or convalescent COVID-19.

This clone has just one count. The genes are TRBV29-1 and TRBJ2-7; 10 nucleotides line up with TRBD2. Germline CDR1 SQVTM, CDR2 ANQGSEA. The ends lost 5 bases at V and 3 bases at J; junction bases unmatched: 4. The CDR3 extends over 13 amino acids. CDR3 region: CSVRAGGLYEQYF. The CDR3 DNA sequence: TGCAGCGTTCGAGCGGGGGGGCTCTACGAGCAGTACTTC.

The rearrangement uses TRBV5-1 and TRBJ1-1; no clear D. V was trimmed by 0 bases and J by 5 bases, leaving 8 bases between them. The CDR3 runs to 13 residues. Germline CDR1 and CDR2: SGHRS and YFSETQ. Written as DNA, the CDR3 is TGCGCCAGCAGCTTGGGGCGGGGTACTGAAGCTTTCTTT. Protein: CASSLGRGTEAFF.

This rearrangement joins TRBV6-1 to TRBJ1-2, with D unclear. Germline V gives CDR1 MNHNS, CDR2 SASEGT. This CDR3 region has 12 residues. V lost 3 bases, J lost 8 bases, and 10 bases lay in between. In nucleotides, the CDR3 is TGTGCCAGCAGTGAGACCAGAGGGGGCTACACCTTC. Protein product: CASSETRGGYTF.

This chain connects TRBV28 to TRBJ2-1; 8 nucleotides line up with TRBD2. The V gene end was trimmed by 3 bases and the J gene end by 10 bases; junction bases not matched to a gene: 11. The CDR3 extends over 15 amino acids. CDR1 MDHEN and CDR2 SYDVKM come from the germline V gene. The CDR3 sequence: CASSLRSGSRKEQFF. CDR3 coding DNA: TGTGCCAGCAGTTTGAGGAGCGGGAGTCGGAAGGAGCAGTTCTTC.

The chain uses TRBV10-1 and TRBJ2-6, with 8 bases that match TRBD1. The CDR3 totals 18 residues. Germline V lookup: CDR1 WNHNN, CDR2 SYGVQD (reference sequence). V lost 0 bases and J lost 1; bases outside the gene matches: 5. The CDR3 protein is CASSESFRGLSGANVLTF. Here the CDR3 DNA reads TGCGCCAGCAGTGAGTCGTTCAGGGGGCTATCTGGGGCCAACGTCCTGACTTTC.

V usage is TRBV5-1 and J usage is TRBJ2-5; D is unresolved. V lost 4 bases and J 3 bases, leaving 4 bases between the germline ends. Germline loops: CDR1 SGHRS, CDR2 YFSETQ. This CDR3 spans 11 amino acids. CDR3 nucleotide sequence: TGCGCCAGCAGCCTAGAAGAGACCCAGTACTTC. It yields the protein CASSLEETQYF.

The chain couples TRBV2 to TRBJ2-7; 7 bases fit TRBD2. Germline CDR1 is SNHLY and CDR2 is FYNNEI. The V segment lost 6 bases and the J segment 2 bases; nucleotides outside the gene matches: 7. This CDR3 is built from 14 residues. CDR3 sequence reads: CASRGGGAPYEQYF. CDR3 sequence (DNA): TGTGCCAGCAGGGGCGGGGGAGCGCCCTACGAGCAGTACTTC. The variable domain in full, with the rest retrieved from reference TRBV2 and TRBJ2-7, is EPEVTQTPSHQVTQMGQEVILRCVPISNHLYFYWYRQILGQKVEFLVSFYNNEISEKSEIFDDQFSVERPDGSNFTLKIRSTKLEDSAMYFCASRGGGAPYEQYFGPGTRLTVT.

The CDR3 nucleotides are TGTGCCAGTAGTATAGATAGTTCCGCTGGCTACACCTTC. This translates into CASSIDSSAGYTF. This chain links TRBV19 with TRBJ1-2; D is unclear. CDR3 length equals 13 residues. Trimming stripped 0 bases from V and 7 bases from J, with 9 bases between. CDR1 and CDR2 from the germline V gene are LNHDA and SQIVND (reference sequence).